This T cell receptor (beta chain) was observed in a study of CD8 T cells in Susac syndrome. Overall study: Within the sequenced group of Susac syndrome patients, more than 5 showed active disease and roughly 8 were in remission.

The CDR3 extends over 15 amino acids. Trimming pared 3 bases from V and 0 bases from J, leaving 12 bases between. CDR1 and CDR2 (germline): DFQATT, SNEGSKA (reference sequence). RNA, at roughly 0.45 to 1 ug, was reverse transcribed with random hexamers. TCRdb redid the calling of the immunoSEQ multiplex PCR reads with MiXCR, one entry per CDR3 protein. The table lists under 85,000 distinct CDR3 sequences, about 94% of them singletons, with around 0.45% in the top ten. TCR beta sequencing was performed on blood CD8+ and CD4+ T cells. The chain uses TRBV20-1 and TRBJ2-4; possible D gene TRBD2, 5 bases. The source material was CD8+ T cells from PBMCs. This sequence was found in a human donor with Susac syndrome. The CDR3 region is CSARVGALAKNIQYF. The CDR3 DNA is TGCAGTGCTAGGGTGGGAGCACTAGCCAAAAACATTCAGTACTTC.